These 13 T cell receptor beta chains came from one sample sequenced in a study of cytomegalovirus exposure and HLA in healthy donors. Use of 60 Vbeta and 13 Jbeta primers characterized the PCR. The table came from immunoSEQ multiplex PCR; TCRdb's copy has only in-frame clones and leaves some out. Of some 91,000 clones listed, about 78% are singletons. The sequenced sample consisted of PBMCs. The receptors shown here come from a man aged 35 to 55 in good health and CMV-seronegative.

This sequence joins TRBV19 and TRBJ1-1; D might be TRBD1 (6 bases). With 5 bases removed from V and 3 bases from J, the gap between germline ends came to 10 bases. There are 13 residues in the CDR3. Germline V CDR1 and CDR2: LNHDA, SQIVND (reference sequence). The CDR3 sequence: CASSSHRDTEAFF. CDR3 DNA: TGTGCCAGTAGTTCCCACAGGGACACTGAAGCTTTCTTT.

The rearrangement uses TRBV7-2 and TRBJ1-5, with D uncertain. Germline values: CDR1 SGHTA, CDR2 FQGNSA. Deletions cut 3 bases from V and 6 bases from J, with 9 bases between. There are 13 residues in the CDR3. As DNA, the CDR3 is TGTGCCAGCAGCTTTGGTTACGGTCAGCCCCAGCATTTT. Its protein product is CASSFGYGQPQHF.

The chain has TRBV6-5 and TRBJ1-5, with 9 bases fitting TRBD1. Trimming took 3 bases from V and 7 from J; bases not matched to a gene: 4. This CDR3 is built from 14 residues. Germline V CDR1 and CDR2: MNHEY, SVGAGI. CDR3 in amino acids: CASSYGQGMQPQHF. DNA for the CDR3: TGTGCCAGCAGTTATGGACAGGGGATGCAGCCCCAGCATTTT.

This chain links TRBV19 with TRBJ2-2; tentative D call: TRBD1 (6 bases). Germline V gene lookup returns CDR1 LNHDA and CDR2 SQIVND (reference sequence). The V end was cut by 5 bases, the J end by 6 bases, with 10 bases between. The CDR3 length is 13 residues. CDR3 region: CASSLTGSGELFF. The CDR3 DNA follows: TGTGCCAGTAGTCTTACAGGGTCCGGGGAGCTGTTTTTT.

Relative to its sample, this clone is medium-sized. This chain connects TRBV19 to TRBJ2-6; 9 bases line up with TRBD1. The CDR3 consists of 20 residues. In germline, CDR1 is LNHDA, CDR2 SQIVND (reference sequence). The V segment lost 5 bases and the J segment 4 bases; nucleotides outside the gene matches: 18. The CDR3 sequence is CASSFYAPGQGGQGANVLTF. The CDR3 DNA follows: TGTGCCAGTAGTTTTTATGCTCCGGGACAGGGAGGGCAAGGGGCCAACGTCCTGACTTTC.

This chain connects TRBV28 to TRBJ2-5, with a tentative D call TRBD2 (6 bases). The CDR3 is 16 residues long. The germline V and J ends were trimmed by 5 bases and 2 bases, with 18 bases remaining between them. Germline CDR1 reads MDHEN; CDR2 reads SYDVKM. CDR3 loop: CASSPHAGRGQETQYF. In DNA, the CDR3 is TGTGCCAGCAGTCCTCACGCCGGACGGGGGCAAGAGACCCAGTACTTC.

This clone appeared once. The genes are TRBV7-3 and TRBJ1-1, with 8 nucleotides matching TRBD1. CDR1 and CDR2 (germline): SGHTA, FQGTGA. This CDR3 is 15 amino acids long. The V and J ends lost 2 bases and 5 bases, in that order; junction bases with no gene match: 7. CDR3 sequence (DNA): TGTGCCAGCAGCTTAGACAGGGGTAAGGGGACTGAAGCTTTCTTT. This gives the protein CASSLDRGKGTEAFF. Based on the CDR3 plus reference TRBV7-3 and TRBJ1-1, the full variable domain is GAGVSQTPSNKVTEKGKYVELRCDPISGHTALYWYRQSLGQGPEFLIYFQGTGAADDSGLPNDRFFAVRPEGSVSTLKIQRTERGDSAVYLCASSLDRGKGTEAFFGQGTRLTVV.

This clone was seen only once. The CDR3 sequence: CASRAGANSNQPQHF. As DNA, the CDR3 is TGTGCCAGCAGAGCAGGGGCGAATAGCAATCAGCCCCAGCATTTT. The chain carries TRBV6-1 and TRBJ1-5; D possibly corresponds to TRBD1 (6 bases). This CDR3 is built from 15 residues. Trimming shortened V by 6 bases and J by 0 bases, and 12 bases separated the two germline ends. Germline CDR1 reads MNHNS; CDR2 reads SASEGT.

CDR3 bases: TGTGCCAGCAGCTTAGGATTGACTAGCCCCTACGAGCAGTACTTC. Translation gives CASSLGLTSPYEQYF. J is TRBJ2-7 and V is TRBV7-8; 7 bases are shared with TRBD2. CDR1 and CDR2 from the germline V gene are SGHVS and FQNEAQ. CDR3 length equals 15 residues. V was pared by 1 base and J by 2 bases, with 5 bases of the junction left unmatched.

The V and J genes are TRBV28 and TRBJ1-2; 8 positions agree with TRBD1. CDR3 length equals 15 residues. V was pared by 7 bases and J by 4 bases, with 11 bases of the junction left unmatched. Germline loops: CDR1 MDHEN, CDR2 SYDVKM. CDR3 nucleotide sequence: TGTGCCAGCATCTCCCCGACAGGGGTGGCCTATGGCTACACCTTC. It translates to CASISPTGVAYGYTF.

The CDR3, as DNA: TGTGCCGTACGACAGCAAAAAGAGACCCAGTACTTC. This gives the protein CAVRQQKETQYF. This chain connects TRBV30 to TRBJ2-5, with TRBD1 as a possible D gene (5 bases). This CDR3 spans 12 amino acids. The V end was cut by 8 bases, the J end by 3 bases, with 13 bases between. Looked up from germline, CDR1 is GTSNPN and CDR2 is SVGIG (reference sequence).

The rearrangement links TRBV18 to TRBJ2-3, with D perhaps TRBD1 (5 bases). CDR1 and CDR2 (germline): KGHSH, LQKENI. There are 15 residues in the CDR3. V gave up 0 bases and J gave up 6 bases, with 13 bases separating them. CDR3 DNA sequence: TGTGCCAGCTCACCACCCGTCAGGGTCAGGGATACGCAGTATTTT. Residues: CASSPPVRVRDTQYF.

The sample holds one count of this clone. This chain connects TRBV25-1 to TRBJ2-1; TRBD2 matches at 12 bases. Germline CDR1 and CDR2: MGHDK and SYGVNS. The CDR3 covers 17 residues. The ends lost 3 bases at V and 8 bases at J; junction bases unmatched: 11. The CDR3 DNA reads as TGTGCCAGCAGTGATCCGGCGACTAGCGGGAGTGTCGATGAGCAGTTCTTC. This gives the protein CASSDPATSGSVDEQFF.